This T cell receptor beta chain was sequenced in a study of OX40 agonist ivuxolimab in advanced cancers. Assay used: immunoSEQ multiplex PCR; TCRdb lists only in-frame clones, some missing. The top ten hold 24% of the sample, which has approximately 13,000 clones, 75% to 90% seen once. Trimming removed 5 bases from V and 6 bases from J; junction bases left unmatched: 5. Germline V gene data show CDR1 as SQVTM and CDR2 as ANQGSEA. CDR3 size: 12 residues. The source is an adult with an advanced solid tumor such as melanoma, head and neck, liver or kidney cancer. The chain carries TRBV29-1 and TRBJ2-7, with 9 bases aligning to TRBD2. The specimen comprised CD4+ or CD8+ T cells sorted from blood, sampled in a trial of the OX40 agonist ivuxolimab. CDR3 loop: CSVSGTSSEQYF. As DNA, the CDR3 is TGCAGCGTTTCCGGGACTAGCAGCGAGCAGTACTTC.